This TCR beta chain was retrieved from a study of shared clonotypes between healthy human individuals. Using immunoSEQ multiplex PCR, the repertoire was profiled, and TCRdb retains in-frame clones only, with some absent. The data hold 400,000 to 600,000 clones, with about 85% observed a single time. This CDR3 contains 17 residues. The V gene end was trimmed by 4 bases and the J gene end by 2 bases; junction bases not matched to a gene: 8. Germline V CDR1 and CDR2: SGHNT, YYREEE (reference sequence). Material: PBMCs. The chain links TRBV5-4 to TRBJ2-7; TRBD2 aligns across 14 bases. This sequence was found in a woman between 40 and 55 years old in good health. Some clones in this sample may be carry-over from other donors' samples. The CDR3 reads CASSRNPGLAGAYEQYF. In nucleotides, the CDR3 is TGTGCCAGCAGCCGCAACCCGGGACTAGCGGGAGCCTACGAGCAGTACTTC.